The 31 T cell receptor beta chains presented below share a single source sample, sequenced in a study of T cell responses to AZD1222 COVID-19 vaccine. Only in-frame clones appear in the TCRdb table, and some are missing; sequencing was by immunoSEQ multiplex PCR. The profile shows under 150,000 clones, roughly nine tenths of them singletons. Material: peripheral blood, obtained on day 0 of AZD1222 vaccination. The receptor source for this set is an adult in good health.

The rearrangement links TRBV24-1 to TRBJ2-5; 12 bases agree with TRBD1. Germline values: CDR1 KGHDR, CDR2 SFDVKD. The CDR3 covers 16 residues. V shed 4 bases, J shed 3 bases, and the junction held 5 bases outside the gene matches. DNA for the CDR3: TGTGCCACCAGTGAGGCCGGGACAGGGGGCGAAGAGACCCAGTACTTC. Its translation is CATSEAGTGGEETQYF.

The CDR3 loop is CASSPTPGGYTF. Written as DNA, the CDR3 is TGCGCCAGCAGCCCTACCCCGGGTGGCTACACCTTC. This rearrangement joins TRBV5-1 to TRBJ1-2, with D hard to call. Germline CDR1 SGHRS, CDR2 YFSETQ. The V and J ends lost 4 bases and 7 bases respectively, with 11 bases between them. This CDR3 contains 12 residues.

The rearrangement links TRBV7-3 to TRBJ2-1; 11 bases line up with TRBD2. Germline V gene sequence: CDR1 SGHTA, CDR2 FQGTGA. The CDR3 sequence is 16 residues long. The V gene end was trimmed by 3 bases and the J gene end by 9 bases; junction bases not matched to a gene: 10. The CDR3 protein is CASSFALAGVGSEQFF. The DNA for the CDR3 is TGTGCCAGCAGCTTCGCACTAGCGGGAGTGGGGAGTGAGCAGTTCTTC.

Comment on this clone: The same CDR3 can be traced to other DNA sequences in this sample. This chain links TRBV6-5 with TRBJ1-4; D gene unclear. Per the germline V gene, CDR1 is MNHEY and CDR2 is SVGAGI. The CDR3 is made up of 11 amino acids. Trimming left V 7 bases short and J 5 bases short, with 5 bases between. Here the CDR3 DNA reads TGTGCCAGCACCCCCAATGAAAAACTGTTTTTT. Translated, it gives CASTPNEKLFF.

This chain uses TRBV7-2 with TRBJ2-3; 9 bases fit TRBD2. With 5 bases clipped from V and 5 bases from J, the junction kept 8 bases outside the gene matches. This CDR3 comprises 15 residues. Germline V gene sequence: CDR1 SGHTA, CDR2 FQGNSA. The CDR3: CASSPRGGGGDTQYF. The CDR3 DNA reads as TGTGCCAGCAGCCCGCGGGGGGGCGGGGGAGATACGCAGTATTTT.

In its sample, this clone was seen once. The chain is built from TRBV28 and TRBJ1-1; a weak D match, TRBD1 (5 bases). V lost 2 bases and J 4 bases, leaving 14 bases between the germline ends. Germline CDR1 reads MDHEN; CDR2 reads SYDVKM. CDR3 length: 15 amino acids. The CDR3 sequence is CASSLIAGRGTEAFF. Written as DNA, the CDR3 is TGTGCCAGCAGTTTAATTGCAGGGAGGGGCACTGAAGCTTTCTTT.

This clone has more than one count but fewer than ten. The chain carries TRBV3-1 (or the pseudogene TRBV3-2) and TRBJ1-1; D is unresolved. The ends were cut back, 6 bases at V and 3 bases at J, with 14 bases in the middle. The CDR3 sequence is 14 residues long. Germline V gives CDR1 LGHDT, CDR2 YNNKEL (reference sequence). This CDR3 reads CASSYGLTDTEAFF. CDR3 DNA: TGTGCCAGCAGTTACGGGTTGACGGACACTGAAGCTTTCTTT.

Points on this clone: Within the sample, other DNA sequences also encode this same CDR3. CDR3 protein: CAISPRDTQYF. The CDR3 DNA sequence: TGTGCCATCTCGCCCCGGGATACGCAGTATTTT. The gene calls are TRBV10-3 and TRBJ2-3; D is unresolved. Germline V CDR1 and CDR2: ENHRY, SYGVKD. Between the trimmed V and J ends, which lost 8 bases and 6 bases, there was a span of 9 bases. The CDR3 has 11 residues.

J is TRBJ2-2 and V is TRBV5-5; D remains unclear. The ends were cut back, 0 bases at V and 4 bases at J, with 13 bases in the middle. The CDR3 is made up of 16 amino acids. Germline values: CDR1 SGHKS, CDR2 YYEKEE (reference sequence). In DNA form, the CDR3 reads TGTGCCAGCAGCTTGGGGCAGGTTCTACGCACCGGGGAGCTGTTTTTT. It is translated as CASSLGQVLRTGELFF. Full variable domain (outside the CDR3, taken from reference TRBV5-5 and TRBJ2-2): DAGVTQSPTHLIKTRGQQVTLRCSPISGHKSVSWYQQVLGQGPQFIFQYYEKEERGRGNFPDRFSARQFPNYSSELNVNALLLGDSALYLCASSLGQVLRTGELFFGEGSRLTVL.

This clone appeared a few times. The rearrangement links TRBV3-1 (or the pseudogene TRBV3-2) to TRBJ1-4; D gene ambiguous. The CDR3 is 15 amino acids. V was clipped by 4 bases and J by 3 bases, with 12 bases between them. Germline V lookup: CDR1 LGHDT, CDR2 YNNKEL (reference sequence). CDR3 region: CASSPAGRANEKLFF. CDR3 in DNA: TGTGCCAGCAGCCCCGCGGGGAGGGCTAATGAAAAACTGTTTTTT.

CDR3 sequence: CASSPQQEQETQYF. CDR3 DNA sequence: TGTGCCAGCTCACCACAACAGGAACAAGAGACCCAGTACTTC. The V and J genes are TRBV18 and TRBJ2-5; D is possibly TRBD1 (5 bases). V gave up 1 base and J gave up 2 bases, with 8 bases separating them. CDR3 length equals 14 residues. CDR1 is KGHSH, CDR2 LQKENI, per germline.

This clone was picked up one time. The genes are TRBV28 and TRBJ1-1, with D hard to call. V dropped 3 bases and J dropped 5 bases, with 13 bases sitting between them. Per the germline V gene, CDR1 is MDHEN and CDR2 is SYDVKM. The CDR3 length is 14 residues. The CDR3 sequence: CASSFPGFGTEAFF. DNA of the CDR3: TGTGCCAGCAGTTTTCCGGGATTTGGTACTGAAGCTTTCTTT.

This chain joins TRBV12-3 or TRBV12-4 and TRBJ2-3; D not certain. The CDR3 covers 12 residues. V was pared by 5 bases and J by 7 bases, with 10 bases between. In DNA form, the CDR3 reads TGTGCCAGCAGTACCCAGACAAATACGCAGTATTTT. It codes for CASSTQTNTQYF.

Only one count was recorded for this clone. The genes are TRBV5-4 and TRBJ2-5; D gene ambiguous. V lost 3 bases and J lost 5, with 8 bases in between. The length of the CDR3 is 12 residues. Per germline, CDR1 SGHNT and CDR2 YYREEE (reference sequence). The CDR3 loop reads CASSSTAETQYF. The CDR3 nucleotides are TGTGCCAGCAGCTCAACCGCGGAGACCCAGTACTTC.

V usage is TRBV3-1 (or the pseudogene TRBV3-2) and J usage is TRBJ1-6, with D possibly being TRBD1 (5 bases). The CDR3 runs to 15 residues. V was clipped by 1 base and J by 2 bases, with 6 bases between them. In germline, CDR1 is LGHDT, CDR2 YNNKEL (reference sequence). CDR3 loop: CASSQGGTYNSPLHF. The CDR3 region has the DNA TGTGCCAGCAGCCAAGGGGGGACCTATAATTCACCCCTCCACTTT.

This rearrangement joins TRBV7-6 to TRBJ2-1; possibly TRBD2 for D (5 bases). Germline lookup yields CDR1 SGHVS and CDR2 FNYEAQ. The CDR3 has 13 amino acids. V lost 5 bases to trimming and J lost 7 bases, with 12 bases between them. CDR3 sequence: CASSPDLRNEQFF. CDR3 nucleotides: TGTGCCAGCAGCCCGGACTTGCGGAATGAGCAGTTCTTC.

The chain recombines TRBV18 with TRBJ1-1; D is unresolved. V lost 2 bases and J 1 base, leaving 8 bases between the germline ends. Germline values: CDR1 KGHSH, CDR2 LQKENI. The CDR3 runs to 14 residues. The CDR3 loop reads CASSPSGPNTEAFF. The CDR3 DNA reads TGTGCCAGCTCACCAAGTGGACCGAACACTGAAGCTTTCTTT. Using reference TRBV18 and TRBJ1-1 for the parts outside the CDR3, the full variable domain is NAGVMQNPRHLVRRRGQEARLRCSPMKGHSHVYWYRQLPEEGLKFMVYLQKENIIDESGMPKERFSAEFPKEGPSILRIQQVVRGDSAAYFCASSPSGPNTEAFFGQGTRLTVV.

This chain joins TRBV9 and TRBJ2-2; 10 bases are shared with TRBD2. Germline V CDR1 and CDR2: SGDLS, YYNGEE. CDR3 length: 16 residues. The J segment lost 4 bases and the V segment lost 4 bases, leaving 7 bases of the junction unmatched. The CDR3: CASSRSGTSATGELFF. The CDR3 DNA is TGTGCCAGCAGCAGATCCGGGACTAGCGCCACCGGGGAGCTGTTTTTT.

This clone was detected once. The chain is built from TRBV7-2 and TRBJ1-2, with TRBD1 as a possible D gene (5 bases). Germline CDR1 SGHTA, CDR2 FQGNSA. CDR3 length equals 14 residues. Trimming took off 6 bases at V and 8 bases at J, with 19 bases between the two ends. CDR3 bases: TGTGCCAGCAGTGTCGGGGGAGGCGAGAGGGGCTACACCTTC. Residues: CASSVGGGERGYTF.

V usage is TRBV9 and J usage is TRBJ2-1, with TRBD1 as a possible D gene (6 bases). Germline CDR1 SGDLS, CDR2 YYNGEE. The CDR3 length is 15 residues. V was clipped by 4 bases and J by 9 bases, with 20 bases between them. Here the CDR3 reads CASSPKGVTHFEQFF. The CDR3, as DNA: TGTGCCAGCAGCCCGAAGGGGGTAACACATTTTGAGCAGTTCTTC.

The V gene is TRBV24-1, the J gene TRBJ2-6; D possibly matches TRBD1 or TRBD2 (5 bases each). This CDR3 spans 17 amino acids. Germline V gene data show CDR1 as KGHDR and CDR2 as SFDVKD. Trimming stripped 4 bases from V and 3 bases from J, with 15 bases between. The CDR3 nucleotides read TGTGCCACCAGTGAGGCAGGGACGACTTATGGGGCCAACGTCCTGACTTTC. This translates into CATSEAGTTYGANVLTF.

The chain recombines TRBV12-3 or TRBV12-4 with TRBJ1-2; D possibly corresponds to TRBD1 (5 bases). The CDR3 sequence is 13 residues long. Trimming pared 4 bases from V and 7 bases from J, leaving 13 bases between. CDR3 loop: CASSWGMGVGYTF. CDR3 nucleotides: TGTGCCAGCAGTTGGGGGATGGGAGTTGGCTACACCTTC.

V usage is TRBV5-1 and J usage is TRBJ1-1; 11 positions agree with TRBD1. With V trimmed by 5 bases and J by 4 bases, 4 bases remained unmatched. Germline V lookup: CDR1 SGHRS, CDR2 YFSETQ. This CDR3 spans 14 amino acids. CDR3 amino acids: CASSTGTGGTEAFF. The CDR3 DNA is TGCGCCAGCAGTACCGGGACAGGGGGCACTGAAGCTTTCTTT.

CDR3 sequence (DNA): TGTGCCGGGGATGACAGGGCTTCGAACACTGAAGCTTTCTTT. Its protein product is CAGDDRASNTEAFF. The chain couples TRBV6-6 to TRBJ1-1; 7 nucleotides match TRBD1. Germline values: CDR1 MNHNY, CDR2 SVGAGI (reference sequence). The V segment lost 11 bases and the J segment 1 base; nucleotides outside the gene matches: 10. The CDR3 loop spans 14 amino acids.

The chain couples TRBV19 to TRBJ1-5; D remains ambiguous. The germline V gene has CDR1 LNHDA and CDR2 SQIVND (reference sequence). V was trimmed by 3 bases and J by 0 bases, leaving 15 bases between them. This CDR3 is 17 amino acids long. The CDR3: CASSIRSEFYSNQPQHF. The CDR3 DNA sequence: TGTGCCAGTAGTATCAGGTCAGAATTCTATAGCAATCAGCCCCAGCATTTT.

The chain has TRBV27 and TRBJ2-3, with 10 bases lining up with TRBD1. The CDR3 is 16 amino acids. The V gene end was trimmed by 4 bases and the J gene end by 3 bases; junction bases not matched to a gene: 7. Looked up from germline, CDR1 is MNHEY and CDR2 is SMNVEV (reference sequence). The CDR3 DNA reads TGTGCCAGCAGTTCCCCCGGGACAGGGGTGACAGATACGCAGTATTTT. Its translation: CASSSPGTGVTDTQYF.

The CDR3 DNA follows: TGTGCCAGCAGCCAGACTTTAGTTGGGACAGCGAACACTGAAGCTTTCTTT. Encoded protein: CASSQTLVGTANTEAFF. The chain employs TRBV4-2 and TRBJ1-1; TRBD1 agrees at 7 bases. The CDR3 covers 17 residues. Losses at the gene ends were 3 bases for V and 1 base for J; bases not matched to a gene: 11. Germline V gene sequence: CDR1 LGHNA, CDR2 YNFKEQ.

The CDR3 nucleotides read TGTGCCAGCAGCTTGTGGGGAAATGAGCAGTTCTTC. It encodes CASSLWGNEQFF. V gene TRBV5-5 combines with J gene TRBJ2-1; D not certain. CDR3 length equals 12 residues. Germline loops: CDR1 SGHKS, CDR2 YYEKEE (reference sequence). The V gene lost 1 base and the J gene lost 7 bases, with 6 bases spanning the gap.

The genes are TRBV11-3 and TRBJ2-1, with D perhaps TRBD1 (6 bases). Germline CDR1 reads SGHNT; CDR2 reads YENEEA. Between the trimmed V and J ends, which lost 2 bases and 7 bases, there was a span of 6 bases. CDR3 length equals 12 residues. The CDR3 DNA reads TGTGCCAGCAGCTTACAGGGGAATGAGCAGTTCTTC. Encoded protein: CASSLQGNEQFF.

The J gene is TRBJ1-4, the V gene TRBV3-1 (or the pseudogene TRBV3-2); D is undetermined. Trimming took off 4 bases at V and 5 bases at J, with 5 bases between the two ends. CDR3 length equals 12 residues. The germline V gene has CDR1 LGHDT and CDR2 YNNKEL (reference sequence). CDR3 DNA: TGTGCCAGCAGCCGGGCCAATGAAAAACTGTTTTTT. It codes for CASSRANEKLFF.

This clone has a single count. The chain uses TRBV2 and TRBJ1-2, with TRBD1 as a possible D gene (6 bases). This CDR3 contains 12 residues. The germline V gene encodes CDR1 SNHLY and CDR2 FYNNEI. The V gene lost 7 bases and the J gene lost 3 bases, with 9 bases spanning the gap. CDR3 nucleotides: TGTGCCAGCATGGCAGGGGACTATGGCTACACCTTC. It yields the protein CASMAGDYGYTF. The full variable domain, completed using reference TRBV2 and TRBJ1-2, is EPEVTQTPSHQVTQMGQEVILRCVPISNHLYFYWYRQILGQKVEFLVSFYNNEISEKSEIFDDQFSVERPDGSNFTLKIRSTKLEDSAMYFCASMAGDYGYTFGSGTRLTVV.